The 24 T cell receptor beta chains in this list originate from one sample, sequenced in a study of blood T cell repertoires in COVID-19. Produced via immunoSEQ multiplex PCR; TCRdb's table is partial and in-frame only. The top ten hold 12% of the sample, which has about 210,000 clones, 82% seen once. Sequencing used peripheral blood. All receptors derive from a woman aged 40 to 49 with acute or convalescent COVID-19.

The V call is TRBV27, the J call TRBJ1-2; D call uncertain. CDR3 length equals 15 residues. V was trimmed by 3 bases and J by 4 bases, leaving 15 bases between them. Per germline, CDR1 MNHEY and CDR2 SMNVEV (reference sequence). In nucleotides, the CDR3 is TGTGCCAGCAGTTTCCGTGGACTGATTGTCTATGGCTACACCTTC. Its protein product is CASSFRGLIVYGYTF.

This sequence joins TRBV2 and TRBJ1-5, with a weak D call TRBD1 (5 bases). Germline-derived CDR1 and CDR2 are SNHLY and FYNNEI. The CDR3 has 17 residues. V lost 4 bases and J lost 4, with 20 bases in between. Here the CDR3 DNA reads TGTGCCAGCAGTGCTGTGGGGGGACCCACCTCTAATCAGCCCCAGCATTTT. It encodes CASSAVGGPTSNQPQHF.

V gene TRBV9 combines with J gene TRBJ1-2; maybe TRBD1 (6 bases). V was cut by 6 bases and J by 3 bases, with 12 bases left in between. The CDR3 runs to 13 residues. Germline CDR1 and CDR2: SGDLS and YYNGEE. The CDR3 nucleotides are TGTGCCAGCAAGGCAGGGGAACACTATGGCTACACCTTC. This codes for CASKAGEHYGYTF. The full variable domain, rest sourced from reference TRBV9 and TRBJ1-2, is DSGVTQTPKHLITATGQRVTLRCSPRSGDLSVYWYQQSLDQGLQFLIQYYNGEERAKGNILERFSAQQFPDLHSELNLSSLELGDSALYFCASKAGEHYGYTFGSGTRLTVV.

This chain uses TRBV18 with TRBJ2-1, with 12 bases lining up with TRBD2. CDR3 length equals 14 residues. V dropped 3 bases and J dropped 10; count of bases not matched to a gene: 4. Germline CDR1 reads KGHSH; CDR2 reads LQKENI. The chain's CDR3 is CASSPWTSGDEQFF. CDR3 DNA sequence: TGTGCCAGCTCACCTTGGACTAGCGGGGACGAGCAGTTCTTC. Filled out from reference TRBV18 and TRBJ2-1, the complete variable domain reads NAGVMQNPRHLVRRRGQEARLRCSPMKGHSHVYWYRQLPEEGLKFMVYLQKENIIDESGMPKERFSAEFPKEGPSILRIQQVVRGDSAAYFCASSPWTSGDEQFFGPGTRLTVL.

The V call is TRBV11-1, the J call TRBJ2-7; 8 bases are shared with TRBD1. Germline V lookup: CDR1 SGHAT, CDR2 FQDESV (reference sequence). Losses at the gene ends were 5 bases for V and 4 bases for J; bases not matched to a gene: 10. The CDR3 is made up of 15 amino acids. CDR3 DNA sequence: TGTGCCAGCAGCACCCTGACAGGGGTAGAATACGAGCAGTACTTC. This translates into CASSTLTGVEYEQYF.

Only one count was recorded for this clone. The CDR3 is CATRDLAEISYEQYF. CDR3 bases: TGTGCCACCAGGGATCTAGCGGAGATCTCCTACGAGCAGTACTTC. V gene TRBV27 combines with J gene TRBJ2-7, with 7 positions matching TRBD2. J gave up 0 bases and V 10 bases, and 12 bases lay outside the gene matches. Germline values: CDR1 MNHEY, CDR2 SMNVEV (reference sequence). The CDR3 runs 15 residues.

The chain is built from TRBV6-5 and TRBJ1-2; D unclear. V shed 1 base and J shed 8 bases, with 14 bases lying between them. Germline V gene lookup returns CDR1 MNHEY and CDR2 SVGAGI. The CDR3 has 14 residues. The CDR3 DNA reads TGTGCCAGCAGTTACTTTCGGGGTGGAGGAGGCTACACCTTC. Amino acids: CASSYFRGGGGYTF.

This chain joins TRBV15 and TRBJ1-6, with unresolved D. The ends were cut back, 4 bases at V and 6 bases at J, with 10 bases in the middle. Germline V CDR1 and CDR2: LNHNV, YYDKDF (reference sequence). The CDR3 spans 14 residues. The CDR3 is CATSKAGGNSPLHF. In DNA, the CDR3 is TGTGCCACCAGCAAAGCGGGAGGTAATTCACCCCTCCACTTT. The complete variable domain, with remaining parts taken from reference TRBV15 and TRBJ1-6, reads DAMVIQNPRYQVTQFGKPVTLSCSQTLNHNVMYWYQQKSSQAPKLLFHYYDKDFNNEADTPDNFQSRRPNTSFCFLDIRSPGLGDTAMYLCATSKAGGNSPLHFGNGTRLTVT.

This clone was counted many times. The chain combines TRBV6-4 with TRBJ1-1; D perhaps matches TRBD1 (6 bases). The germline V gene has CDR1 MRHNA and CDR2 SNTAGT. This CDR3 has 14 amino acids. Trimming removed 0 bases from V and 4 bases from J, with 9 bases in between. CDR3 coding DNA: TGTGCCAGCAGTGACTCGAACAGGGCCACTGAAGCTTTCTTT. Translated: CASSDSNRATEAFF.

This chain connects TRBV6-4 to TRBJ2-1, with 8 bases lining up with TRBD2. V lost 3 bases and J lost 4; bases outside the gene matches: 5. The CDR3 is 15 residues long. The germline gives CDR1 MRHNA, CDR2 SNTAGT. The chain's CDR3 is CASSEISGKYNEQFF. The CDR3 nucleotides read TGTGCCAGCAGTGAAATTAGCGGGAAGTACAATGAGCAGTTCTTC.

The chain uses TRBV3-1 (or the pseudogene TRBV3-2) and TRBJ2-5, with 11 positions matching TRBD2. V dropped 1 base and J dropped 5; count of bases not matched to a gene: 15. The CDR3 runs to 19 residues. Germline V gene sequence: CDR1 LGHDT, CDR2 YNNKEL (reference sequence). This CDR3 is CASSQVETGSGGAKETQYF. CDR3 sequence (DNA): TGTGCCAGCAGCCAAGTAGAGACGGGTAGCGGGGGGGCAAAGGAGACCCAGTACTTC.

The chain employs TRBV7-2 and TRBJ2-7; 11 bases are shared with TRBD2. The CDR3 loop spans 14 amino acids. Germline V gene data show CDR1 as SGHTA and CDR2 as FQGNSA. V shed 7 bases, J shed 3 bases, and the junction held 5 bases outside the gene matches. Written as DNA, the CDR3 is TGTGCCAGCAAAATAGCGGGAGGGGTCTACGAGCAGTACTTC. Its translation: CASKIAGGVYEQYF.

This clone was detected many times. The rearrangement joins TRBV6-1 to TRBJ2-1; a weak D match, TRBD2 (7 bases). This CDR3 has 14 residues. Germline values: CDR1 MNHNS, CDR2 SASEGT. V shed 2 bases and J shed 7 bases, with 12 bases lying between them. Here the CDR3 reads CASSEWGGENEQFF. The CDR3 DNA reads TGTGCCAGCAGTGAATGGGGGGGCGAAAATGAGCAGTTCTTC.

The rearrangement links TRBV10-2 to TRBJ1-1; D may be TRBD1 (6 bases). Germline CDR1 reads WSHSY; CDR2 reads SAAADI. The CDR3 has 14 residues. Trimming removed 0 bases from V and 7 bases from J, with 12 bases in between. DNA of the CDR3: TGCGCCAGCAGTGAGTCTACAACGGACAGTGAAGCTTTCTTT. It codes for CASSESTTDSEAFF.

This rearrangement joins TRBV2 to TRBJ1-2; possible D gene TRBD1, 6 bases. The germline CDR1 and CDR2 sequences are SNHLY and FYNNEI. The V and J ends lost 4 bases and 4 bases respectively, with 19 bases between them. This CDR3 spans 16 amino acids. CDR3 protein: CASSGGTDGQFYGYTF. The CDR3 DNA is TGTGCCAGCAGTGGGGGGACCGATGGACAGTTCTATGGCTACACCTTC.

The chain couples TRBV5-1 to TRBJ1-6; 9 bases map to TRBD1. Germline CDR1 and CDR2: SGHRS and YFSETQ. V shed 0 bases and J 10 bases; nucleotides not matched to a gene: 5. CDR3 length equals 15 residues. In DNA, the CDR3 is TGCGCCAGCAGCTTGGCGGGACAGGGTTACTCACCCCTCCACTTT. It translates to CASSLAGQGYSPLHF.

This chain connects TRBV5-1 to TRBJ1-5; tentative D call: TRBD1 (6 bases). Per the germline V gene, CDR1 is SGHRS and CDR2 is YFSETQ. This CDR3 contains 15 residues. V lost 0 bases and J lost 0, with 7 bases in between. DNA of the CDR3: TGCGCCAGCAGCTTGGGGACAGCTAGCAATCAGCCCCAGCATTTT. This encodes CASSLGTASNQPQHF. Using reference TRBV5-1 and TRBJ1-5 for the parts outside the CDR3, the full variable domain is KAGVTQTPRYLIKTRGQQVTLSCSPISGHRSVSWYQQTPGQGLQFLFEYFSETQRNKGNFPGRFSGRQFSNSRSEMNVSTLELGDSALYLCASSLGTASNQPQHFGDGTRLSIL.

The chain uses TRBV14 and TRBJ1-2; the D is unclear. This CDR3 region has 13 residues. Trimming removed 0 bases at V and 4 bases at J, with 6 bases between. Germline V gives CDR1 SGHDN, CDR2 FVKESK. The CDR3 DNA reads TGTGCCAGCAGCCAAGAAAGACTCTATGGCTACACCTTC. This sequence encodes CASSQERLYGYTF.

V and J are TRBV30 and TRBJ2-3, with 13 bases identical to TRBD2. CDR1 and CDR2 (germline): GTSNPN, SVGIG (reference sequence). V lost 4 bases to trimming and J lost 9 bases; unmatched junction nucleotides: 7. CDR3 length: 14 residues. The CDR3 sequence is CAWTLAGGPGTQYF. The CDR3 bases are TGTGCCTGGACACTAGCGGGAGGGCCGGGGACGCAGTATTTT.

The chain has TRBV6-5 and TRBJ2-2, with TRBD1 as a possible D gene (5 bases). Trimming left V 7 bases short and J 3 bases short, with 15 bases between. The CDR3 sequence is 15 residues long. Germline V CDR1 and CDR2: MNHEY, SVGAGI. CDR3 DNA: TGTGCCAGCAAGAGTCACAGGTCATACACCGGGGAGCTGTTTTTT. Protein: CASKSHRSYTGELFF.

The chain carries TRBV4-3 and TRBJ1-1; TRBD1 agrees at 9 bases. V lost 5 bases and J lost 2; bases outside the gene matches: 12. CDR3 length equals 17 residues. Germline V CDR1 and CDR2: LGHNA, YSLEER. The CDR3 sequence is CASSSSFTGGRNTEAFF. CDR3 nucleotides: TGCGCCAGCAGCTCAAGTTTTACAGGGGGCAGAAACACTGAAGCTTTCTTT.

V is TRBV15 and J is TRBJ2-3, with D tentatively TRBD1 (5 bases). The germline V gene encodes CDR1 LNHNV and CDR2 YYDKDF (reference sequence). Trimming cost V 8 bases and J 4 bases, with 19 bases left between them. This CDR3 spans 15 amino acids. CDR3 in amino acids: CATGADSDAADTQYF. CDR3 DNA sequence: TGTGCCACCGGGGCTGACAGCGACGCTGCAGATACGCAGTATTTT. Combining the CDR3 with reference TRBV15 and TRBJ2-3 gives the whole variable domain DAMVIQNPRYQVTQFGKPVTLSCSQTLNHNVMYWYQQKSSQAPKLLFHYYDKDFNNEADTPDNFQSRRPNTSFCFLDIRSPGLGDTAMYLCATGADSDAADTQYFGPGTRLTVL.

This chain joins TRBV30 and TRBJ2-1, with D possibly being TRBD1 (6 bases). Germline V gives CDR1 GTSNPN, CDR2 SVGIG (reference sequence). This CDR3 has 16 amino acids. The V gene lost 0 bases and the J gene lost 7 bases, with 19 bases spanning the gap. In nucleotides, the CDR3 is TGTGCCTGGAGTGTCCTCCCAGGGGTACGGCGGAATGAGCAGTTCTTC. Translating gives CAWSVLPGVRRNEQFF. The whole variable domain, remainder taken from reference TRBV30 and TRBJ2-1, is SQTIHQWPATLVQPVGSPLSLECTVEGTSNPNLYWYRQAAGRGLQLLFYSVGIGQISSEVPQNLSASRPQDRQFILSSKKLLLSDSGFYLCAWSVLPGVRRNEQFFGPGTRLTVL.

The V and J genes are TRBV29-1 and TRBJ2-3, with D possibly TRBD1 on 6 matching bases. The CDR3 contains 14 residues. V gave up 6 bases and J gave up 3 bases, with 16 bases separating them. Germline CDR1 is SQVTM and CDR2 is ANQGSEA. The CDR3 DNA sequence: TGCAGCGTCAAAGGACAGTATCAGACAGATACGCAGTATTTT. This translates into CSVKGQYQTDTQYF.